What follows are 3 T cell receptor beta chains derived from one specimen sequenced in a study of blood T cell repertoires in COVID-19. Sequencing was performed with immunoSEQ multiplex PCR; in TCRdb, only in-frame clones are kept and a portion is missing. The sample has about 110,000 clones; roughly 80% are singletons. The material sequenced was peripheral blood. Receptor source: a woman in her 70s with acute or convalescent COVID-19.

The V gene is TRBV7-9, the J gene TRBJ2-1, with 12 positions matching TRBD2. Germline V gene sequence: CDR1 SEHNR, CDR2 FQNEAQ (reference sequence). The CDR3 has 18 residues. V trimming: 2 bases; J trimming: 10 bases; junction bases outside the gene matches: 15. In nucleotides, the CDR3 is TGTGCCAGCAGCTTATTAGGGCGTCCTAGCGGGGGGGCGACGGAGCAGTTCTTC. Residues: CASSLLGRPSGGATEQFF.

For this clone: The junction differs from germline at one of its ends, possibly a read error. The chain employs TRBV6-1 and TRBJ1-4, with D possibly TRBD1 on 5 matching bases. CDR1 and CDR2 from the germline V gene are MNHNS and SASEGT. This CDR3 region has 15 residues. As DNA, the CDR3 is TGTGCCAGCAGAGAAGAGGGCAGGGATATTGAAAAACTGTTTTTT. Amino acids: CASREEGRDIEKLFF.

The rearrangement joins TRBV19 to TRBJ1-5; D is unclear. V was clipped by 7 bases and J by 4 bases, with 14 bases between them. The CDR3 runs 14 residues. The germline V gene encodes CDR1 LNHDA and CDR2 SQIVND (reference sequence). CDR3 residues: CASTEGSGNQPQHF. CDR3 bases: TGTGCCAGTACCGAAGGTTCGGGGAATCAGCCCCAGCATTTT. Together with reference TRBV19 and TRBJ1-5, the CDR3 gives the full variable domain: DGGITQSPKYLFRKEGQNVTLSCEQNLNHDAMYWYRQDPGQGLRLIYYSQIVNDFQKGDIAEGYSVSREKKESFPLTVTSAQKNPTAFYLCASTEGSGNQPQHFGDGTRLSIL.